The T cell receptor (beta chain) under discussion was sequenced for a study of spatial heterogeneity in lung cancer. This clonotype appeared many times. Stated time point: sample taken at primary tumor resection. Samples were donated by 72 untreated early-stage non-small cell lung cancer patients. The authors sequenced whole RNA from tumor, nontumor lung or frozen PBMC without sorting. This CDR3 is built from 15 residues. From germline, CDR1 is SGHNT and CDR2 YENEEA. After removal of 1 base from V and 3 bases from J, the junction contained 4 bases not matched to a gene. The library protocol tagged each TCR cDNA with a unique molecular identifier. Each CDR3 protein gets one entry after TCRdb re-called the 5' RACE reads with MiXCR. The sample has 30,000 to 40,000 distinct CDR3 sequences, approximately 3.1% seen once.

Sequencing was performed on normal lung tissue next to the tumor, taken at surgery. The genes are TRBV11-3 and TRBJ2-3; TRBD1 matches 7 bases. The clonotype was recovered from a male donor with early-stage non-small cell lung cancer. The CDR3 DNA sequence: TGTGCCAGCAGCTTAGCGGCAGGGGGAACAGATACGCAGTATTTT. This codes for CASSLAAGGTDTQYF.